The rows below give T cell receptor beta chains drawn from one sample of a study of blood T cell repertoires in COVID-19. Profiling relied on immunoSEQ multiplex PCR, and the TCRdb table lists in-frame clones only, not all of them. The table includes roughly 110,000 clones, about 88% detected once. The source material was peripheral blood. These receptors originate from a woman aged 65 to 85 who had recovered from COVID-19. Each CDR3 is given with its conserved first and last residue. D genes are given only for firm matches. Part of the rows lack a size; the others show once, few, many or a class for expanded clones.

size,V,J,D,CDR3,DNA
NA,TRBV10-2,TRBJ2-3,TRBD2,CARSSGGLTDTQYF,TGCGCCAGGTCTAGCGGGGGGCTGACAGATACGCAGTATTTT
NA,TRBV19,TRBJ2-1,NA,CASSWGGQRQFF,TGTGCCAGTAGTTGGGGGGGACAAAGGCAGTTCTTC
NA,TRBV7-2,TRBJ2-7,NA,CASSFITGITYEQYF,TGTGCCAGCAGCTTCATAACAGGTATAACCTACGAGCAGTACTTC
NA,TRBV28,TRBJ2-1,NA,CASSEASAYNEQFF,TGTGCCAGCAGCGAGGCTAGCGCTTACAATGAGCAGTTCTTC
NA,TRBV7-9,TRBJ2-3,TRBD2,CASSLAGGMGDTQYF,TGTGCCAGCAGCTTAGCGGGGGGGATGGGAGATACGCAGTATTTT
NA,TRBV11-2,TRBJ2-7,NA,CASSQTRTYEQYF,TGTGCCAGCAGTCAAACTAGAACTTACGAGCAGTACTTC
NA,TRBV4-2,TRBJ2-1,TRBD2,CASSQESGGYNEQFF,TGTGCCAGCAGCCAAGAGTCGGGAGGGTACAATGAGCAGTTCTTC
NA,TRBV2,TRBJ1-5,TRBD1,CASSRGPGENQPQHF,TGTGCCAGCAGTAGGGGGCCTGGGGAAAATCAGCCCCAGCATTTT
NA,TRBV7-2,TRBJ1-1,NA,CASSGAGKDEAFF,TGTGCCAGCAGCGGGGCAGGGAAGGATGAAGCTTTCTTT
NA,TRBV24-1,TRBJ1-1,NA,CATSDGVLNTEAFF,TGTGCCACCAGTGACGGGGTCTTGAACACTGAAGCTTTCTTT
NA,TRBV4-1,TRBJ2-4,NA,CASSQDETGWNIQYF,TGCGCCAGCAGCCAAGATGAAACAGGATGGAACATTCAGTACTTC
NA,TRBV4-1,TRBJ2-5,TRBD2,CASSPGLAGGRQETQYF,TGCGCCAGCAGCCCGGGACTAGCGGGAGGAAGGCAAGAGACCCAGTACTTC
NA,TRBV7-9,TRBJ1-3,NA,CAGAGGTGNTIYF,TGTGCCGGGGCGGGGGGCACTGGAAACACCATATATTTT
NA,TRBV5-1,TRBJ2-3,NA,CASRAAGRITDTQYF,TGCGCCAGCAGGGCGGCGGGACGAATCACAGATACGCAGTATTTT
once,TRBV5-4,TRBJ2-3,TRBD2,CASSSAGGTDTQYF,TGTGCCAGCAGCTCGGCGGGGGGCACAGATACGCAGTATTTT
NA,TRBV5-1,TRBJ2-3,NA,CASSFTHNTDTQYF,TGCGCCAGCAGCTTCACTCATAACACAGATACGCAGTATTTT
NA,TRBV19,TRBJ2-5,NA,CASSRFTGETQYF,TGTGCCAGTAGTAGGTTCACAGGGGAGACCCAGTACTTC
few,TRBV28,TRBJ2-7,TRBD2,CASRSSGTSGSEQYF,TGTGCCAGCAGATCTTCCGGGACTAGCGGGAGCGAGCAGTACTTC
NA,TRBV7-2,TRBJ2-3,TRBD2,CASSFRALGGGKYF,TGTGCCAGCAGCTTTAGAGCCCTTGGGGGAGGGAAGTATTTT
NA,TRBV5-6,TRBJ2-5,NA,CASSPRANGGRRTQYF,TGTGCCAGCAGCCCCAGGGCCAACGGCGGTCGGAGGACCCAGTACTTC
NA,TRBV4-2,TRBJ2-3,NA,CASSQQKDTQYF,TGTGCCAGCAGCCAACAAAAAGATACGCAGTATTTT
NA,TRBV24-1,TRBJ2-7,NA,CATSEGRGYEQYF,TGTGCCACCAGTGAGGGCAGGGGCTACGAGCAGTACTTC
NA,TRBV4-2,TRBJ2-3,NA,CASSQDMGAGGFTDTQYF,TGTGCCAGCAGCCAAGACATGGGGGCAGGGGGGTTCACAGATACGCAGTATTTT
NA,TRBV4-3,TRBJ2-3,TRBD2,CASSPRRASGSPKTDTQYF,TGCGCCAGCAGCCCCCGCCGGGCTAGCGGGAGCCCAAAGACAGATACGCAGTATTTT
NA,TRBV5-1,TRBJ1-2,NA,CASSLTIDRSNYGYTF,TGCGCCAGCAGCCTTACCATCGACAGGTCTAACTATGGCTACACCTTC
NA,TRBV11-2,TRBJ2-7,NA,CASSLEGGYEQYF,TGTGCCAGCAGCTTAGAAGGCGGTTACGAGCAGTACTTC
NA,TRBV28,TRBJ2-1,TRBD1,CASSLVRDRVYEQFF,TGTGCCAGCAGTTTAGTTCGGGACAGGGTCTATGAGCAGTTCTTC
NA,TRBV2,TRBJ2-5,NA,CASSTALLENF,TGTGCCAGCAGTACAGCTCTTCTTGAGAACTTC
NA,TRBV27,TRBJ2-1,TRBD2,CASSRGLAGDHEQFF,TGTGCCAGCAGCCGCGGACTAGCGGGAGATCATGAGCAGTTCTTC
NA,TRBV18,TRBJ2-7,NA,CASSPGQGEQYF,TGTGCCAGCTCACCGGGGCAGGGGGAGCAGTACTTC
NA,TRBV5-6,TRBJ1-4,TRBD1,CASSLGQGAEKLFF,TGTGCCAGCAGCTTGGGACAGGGGGCCGAAAAACTGTTTTTT
NA,TRBV14,TRBJ2-5,NA,CASSQGGQETQYF,TGTGCCAGCAGCCAGGGCGGGCAAGAGACCCAGTACTTC
few,TRBV4-2,TRBJ2-3,TRBD2,CASSQGLAGGPGDTQYF,TGTGCCAGCAGCCAGGGACTAGCGGGGGGGCCAGGGGATACGCAGTATTTT
once,TRBV19,TRBJ2-5,NA,CASSNTGIETQYF,TGTGCCAGTAGTAACACAGGGATAGAGACCCAGTACTTC
NA,TRBV5-1,TRBJ2-1,NA,CASSAHGRQFF,TGCGCCAGCAGCGCCCATGGGCGGCAGTTCTTC
NA,TRBV7-2,TRBJ2-2,NA,CASSLSPGGELFF,TGTGCCAGCAGCTTATCCCCGGGCGGGGAGCTGTTTTTT
NA,TRBV19,TRBJ2-3,TRBD1,CASQTDRGRLDTQYF,TGTGCCAGCCAGACCGACAGGGGGCGGCTAGATACGCAGTATTTT
NA,TRBV27,TRBJ1-1,NA,CASRLLGGTEAFF,TGTGCCAGCCGACTCCTGGGGGGCACTGAAGCTTTCTTT
NA,TRBV6-5,TRBJ1-4,TRBD1,CASSSGTGGEKLFF,TGTGCCAGCAGTTCCGGGACAGGAGGCGAAAAACTGTTTTTT
NA,TRBV7-2,TRBJ2-2,TRBD2,CASSWTSGSAGELFF,TGTGCCAGCAGTTGGACTAGCGGGAGTGCCGGGGAGCTGTTTTTT
NA,TRBV9,TRBJ2-5,TRBD2,CASSVGAGGPAETQYF,TGTGCCAGCAGCGTAGGGGCGGGGGGCCCAGCGGAGACCCAGTACTTC
NA,TRBV4-3,TRBJ2-7,TRBD1,CASSQGPGQGCEQYF,TGCGCCAGCAGCCAAGGTCCGGGACAGGGCTGCGAGCAGTACTTC
NA,TRBV29-1,TRBJ1-5,TRBD1,CSARDRGVPNQPQHF,TGCAGCGCCAGGGACAGGGGGGTGCCGAATCAGCCCCAGCATTTT
NA,TRBV6-1,TRBJ2-7,NA,CASSDQLASYEQYF,TGTGCCAGCAGTGACCAGTTGGCCTCCTACGAGCAGTACTTC
NA,TRBV5-4,TRBJ2-7,NA,CASSLGGTAYEQYF,TGTGCCAGCAGCTTGGGCGGGACAGCCTACGAGCAGTACTTC
few,TRBV30,TRBJ1-1,TRBD1,CAWRPWDRRNTEAFF,TGTGCCTGGAGACCCTGGGACAGACGGAACACTGAAGCTTTCTTT
NA,TRBV19,TRBJ1-5,NA,CASSITAGYQPQHF,TGTGCCAGTAGTATAACGGCGGGGTATCAGCCCCAGCATTTT
NA,TRBV2,TRBJ1-2,NA,CASGGNTNYGYTF,TGTGCCAGCGGGGGGAATACTAACTATGGCTACACCTTC
NA,TRBV18,TRBJ2-2,TRBD1,CASSPRDRANTGELFF,TGTGCCAGCTCACCTAGGGACAGAGCGAACACCGGGGAGCTGTTTTTT
once,TRBV18,TRBJ2-3,TRBD2,CASSRSGAGADTQYF,TGTGCCAGCTCAAGGAGCGGGGCGGGGGCAGATACGCAGTATTTT
NA,TRBV19,TRBJ1-5,NA,CATQETGFNQPQHF,TGTGCCACTCAAGAGACAGGCTTCAATCAGCCCCAGCATTTT
NA,TRBV11-3,TRBJ2-3,TRBD2,CASSMRTSGGAADTQYF,TGTGCCAGCAGCATGAGGACTAGCGGGGGGGCCGCAGATACGCAGTATTTT
NA,TRBV19,TRBJ1-5,NA,CASSMGARDTHHQPQHF,TGTGCCAGTAGTATGGGGGCCCGGGACACACATCATCAGCCCCAGCATTTT
NA,TRBV25-1,TRBJ1-2,NA,CASSDQQGRGYTF,TGTGCCAGCAGTGATCAACAGGGACGTGGCTACACCTTC
NA,TRBV7-8,TRBJ2-2,NA,CASSLHTNTGELFF,TGTGCCAGCAGCTTGCACACGAACACCGGGGAGCTGTTTTTT
NA,TRBV2,TRBJ1-4,NA,CASKKEVPKLFF,TGTGCCAGCAAAAAGGAGGTACCTAAACTGTTTTTT
few,TRBV7-9,TRBJ1-6,NA,CASSLWQGNSPLHF,TGTGCCAGCAGCTTGTGGCAGGGCAATTCACCCCTCCACTTT
NA,TRBV7-2,TRBJ1-2,TRBD1,CASSRDATGARGYTF,TGTGCCAGCAGCCGCGACGCGACAGGGGCCCGTGGCTACACCTTC
NA,TRBV19,TRBJ1-1,NA,CASSIEVGFTEAFF,TGTGCCAGTAGTATAGAAGTCGGTTTCACTGAAGCTTTCTTT